These 10 T cell receptor beta chains share one sample of origin, sequenced in a study of human T cells and chemical hapten exposure (dated by TCRdb to about 2021). The intended sense of this specimen's time point label: healthy volunteer bleed at 6 weeks. Unfractionated whole blood was collected in Tempus Blood RNA tubes, and total RNA was extracted from that blood. The library was produced with RACE. Sequencing used a NextSeq 500. TCRdb trimmed public reads at Q25 via fastp, called clones via MiXCR and kept in-frame beta chains. All rows with the same CDR3 protein become a single entry with the most common DNA and genes. This sample has under 90,000 distinct CDR3 sequences in its table, and over 8.5% of those were observed once. Around 1.4% of the sample is held by the ten biggest clonotypes. The sample consisted of whole blood. The receptors here all came from a male donor in good health. Some clones in this sample may be carry-over from other donors' samples.

This clonotype was seen a single time. The J gene is TRBJ2-1, the V gene TRBV29-1; D gene unclear. Trimming took 4 bases from V and 6 from J, leaving 4 bases between them. The CDR3 loop spans 10 amino acids. Germline values: CDR1 SQVTM, CDR2 ANQGSEA. This CDR3 is CSVAINEQFF. CDR3 DNA: TGCAGCGTTGCGATCAATGAGCAGTTCTTC.

This clonotype was counted ten times or more. CDR3 residues: CSALGAESYNEQFF. CDR3 DNA: TGCAGTGCCCTGGGGGCAGAGTCCTACAATGAGCAGTTCTTC. The chain has TRBV20-1 and TRBJ2-1, with D perhaps matching TRBD1 (6 bases). V gave up 6 bases and J gave up 1 base, with 13 bases separating them. CDR3 length equals 14 residues. CDR1 and CDR2 (germline): DFQATT, SNEGSKA (reference sequence).

The J gene is TRBJ1-1, the V gene TRBV19, with D maybe TRBD1 (5 bases). V lost 5 bases to trimming and J lost 0 bases, with 10 bases between them. This CDR3 comprises 14 residues. Germline V lookup: CDR1 LNHDA, CDR2 SQIVND (reference sequence). CDR3 sequence reads: CASSPGRVNTEAFF. CDR3 sequence (DNA): TGTGCCAGTAGTCCGGGGCGCGTGAACACTGAAGCTTTCTTT.

This clonotype appeared many times. Relative to the germline gene, one junction end is altered; a read error may explain this. The chain employs TRBV12-3 or TRBV12-4 and TRBJ2-2; TRBD2 agrees at 9 bases. This CDR3 spans 15 amino acids. Written as DNA, the CDR3 is TGTGCCAGCAGTATAGCGGGGGAGAACACCGGGGAGCTGTTTTTT. The encoded protein is CASSIAGENTGELFF.

This clonotype was seen only a few times. The chain links TRBV10-3 to TRBJ1-4; tentative D call: TRBD1 (6 bases). V was shortened by 10 bases and J by 3 bases, with 18 bases between the two germline ends. The V gene's germline CDR1 is ENHRY and CDR2 SYGVKD. CDR3 length: 15 amino acids. CDR3 sequence: CATGPTGTPNEKLFF. CDR3 bases: TGTGCCACCGGGCCCACCGGGACACCTAATGAAAAACTGTTTTTT.

This chain links TRBV19 with TRBJ2-7, with 8 bases matching TRBD2. Trimming cost V 3 bases and J 3 bases; bases outside gene matches: 7. Looked up from germline, CDR1 is LNHDA and CDR2 is SQIVND (reference sequence). CDR3 length: 15 amino acids. In nucleotides, the CDR3 is TGTGCCAGTAGTATCGGCCGGGGGGGGCTCTACGAGCAGTACTTC. Protein sequence: CASSIGRGGLYEQYF.

This clonotype was counted a few times. This sequence joins TRBV6-2 or TRBV6-3 and TRBJ1-5; D call uncertain. The V end lost 0 bases, the J end lost 11 bases, and 20 bases lay between the germline ends. The germline CDR1 and CDR2 sequences are MNHEY and SVGEGT. This CDR3 has 16 residues. The CDR3 sequence: CASSYSIEKLGPSQHF. CDR3 DNA sequence: TGTGCCAGCAGTTACTCGATAGAAAAGCTTGGTCCGTCCCAGCATTTT.

The V call is TRBV5-1, the J call TRBJ2-7, with 11 bases identical to TRBD2. Germline lookup yields CDR1 SGHRS and CDR2 YFSETQ. After removal of 1 base from V and 2 bases from J, the junction contained 8 bases not matched to a gene. The CDR3 is 17 amino acids. The CDR3 spells CASSLNGLAGPPYEQYF. Here the CDR3 DNA reads TGCGCCAGCAGCTTGAACGGACTAGCGGGCCCGCCCTACGAGCAGTACTTC.

This clonotype has more than one count but fewer than ten. The CDR3 sequence is CASSLMGIFSGNTIYF. CDR3 sequence (DNA): TGTGCCAGCAGCTTGATGGGGATTTTCTCTGGAAACACCATATATTTT. The chain recombines TRBV7-2 with TRBJ1-3; D unresolved. Germline V CDR1 and CDR2: SGHTA, FQGNSA. The CDR3 extends over 16 amino acids. The ends were cut back, 3 bases at V and 0 bases at J, with 12 bases in the middle. Supplemented by reference TRBV7-2 and TRBJ1-3, the full variable domain reads GAGVSQSPSNKVTEKGKDVELRCDPISGHTALYWYRQSLGQGLEFLIYFQGNSAPDKSGLPSDRFSAERTGGSVSTLTIQRTQQEDSAVYLCASSLMGIFSGNTIYFGEGSWLTVV.

The table lists this clonotype with a few counts. CDR3 nucleotides: TGTGCCAGCAGTGAAGAGGGGAGAGGCAATCAGCCCCAGCATTTT. Translation: CASSEEGRGNQPQHF. V and J are TRBV2 and TRBJ1-5, with a possible D match to TRBD1 (5 bases). This CDR3 has 15 amino acids. Germline V gene sequence: CDR1 SNHLY, CDR2 FYNNEI. V lost 1 base and J 2 bases, leaving 9 bases between the germline ends.